Here is one TCR beta chain with its context. Clones were read by immunoSEQ multiplex PCR, and TCRdb kept only the in-frame ones, dropping some. The sample has under 200,000 clones, 86% seen once. This record comes from a study of blood T cell repertoires in COVID-19. The CDR3 is 14 amino acids. With 3 bases removed from V and 4 bases from J, the gap between germline ends came to 13 bases. Germline CDR1 is MGHRA and CDR2 is YSYEKL. The material sequenced was PBMCs or T cells enriched from blood (not recorded which). The chain employs TRBV4-1 and TRBJ2-7; D may be TRBD2 (5 bases). This TCR came from a middle-aged man with acute COVID-19. CDR3 in DNA: TGCGCCAGCAGCCAGGCCCACGGGATTTACGAGCAGTACTTC. Residues: CASSQAHGIYEQYF.